This TCR beta chain was found in a study of blood T cell repertoires in COVID-19. Recruits, aged roughly 18 to 100 years, lived in roughly 22 US areas. Cohort allocation depended upon clinical history that participants reported. Donors in Cohort 3 who had recovered were those with two negative PCRs, healthcare professional clearance, or resolution of their symptoms. Clones were read by immunoSEQ multiplex PCR, and TCRdb kept only the in-frame ones, dropping some. Here the sample spans about 160,000 clones, around 80% being singletons. Losses at the gene ends were 5 bases for V and 2 bases for J; bases not matched to a gene: 11. Germline V CDR1 and CDR2: SGHVS, FNYEAQ. The CDR3 runs 16 residues.

The material sequenced was PBMCs or T cells enriched from blood (not recorded which). This sequence was found in a woman in her forties or fifties who had recovered from COVID-19. The gene calls are TRBV7-6 and TRBJ1-1; 7 nucleotides match TRBD1. The CDR3: CASSPGAGQRNTEAFF. CDR3 DNA: TGTGCCAGCAGCCCGGGCGCGGGACAGAGAAACACTGAAGCTTTCTTT.